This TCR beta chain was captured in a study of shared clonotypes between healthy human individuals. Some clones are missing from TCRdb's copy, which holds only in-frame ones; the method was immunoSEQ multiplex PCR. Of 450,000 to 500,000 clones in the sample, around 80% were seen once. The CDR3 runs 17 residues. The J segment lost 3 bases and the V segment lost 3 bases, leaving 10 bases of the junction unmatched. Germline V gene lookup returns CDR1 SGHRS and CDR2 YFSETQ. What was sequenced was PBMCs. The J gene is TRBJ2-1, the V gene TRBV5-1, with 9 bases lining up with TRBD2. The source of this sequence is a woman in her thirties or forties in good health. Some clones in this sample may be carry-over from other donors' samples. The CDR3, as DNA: TGCGCCAGCAGCTCCCCTGAACTAGCGGGCCGCTACAATGAGCAGTTCTTC. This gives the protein CASSSPELAGRYNEQFF.